This T cell receptor (beta chain) was identified in a study of cytomegalovirus exposure and HLA in healthy donors. A remark on this clone: As yet, its antigen is unknown.

This CDR3 has 15 amino acids. Germline-derived CDR1 and CDR2 are LGHNT and FRNRAP. Trimming cost V 3 bases and J 6 bases; bases outside gene matches: 8. General study findings and limits: The study reported that TCR beta sequences accurately predicted HLA-A and HLA-B alleles in most subjects. V- and J-gene trimming in TCR beta was tied to a missense DCLRE1C variant by an analysis performed later.

Researchers ran the PCR with 60 Vbeta and 13 Jbeta primers. Generated by immunoSEQ multiplex PCR, the TCRdb table keeps only in-frame clones and is missing some. The table lists some 240,000 clones, about 93% of them singletons. V is TRBV12-5 and J is TRBJ1-1, with 9 bases identical to TRBD1. Sequencing was done on a sample of PBMCs. This TCR derives from a girl aged 2 to 9 in good health and CMV-seronegative. CDR3 DNA sequence: TGTGCTAGTGGTTTCAAGACAGGGGGGCCGCCTGAAGCTTTCTTT. Translated: CASGFKTGGPPEAFF.